Listed here are 14 T cell receptor beta chains from one sample, sequenced in a study of blood T cell repertoires in COVID-19. Using immunoSEQ multiplex PCR, the repertoire was profiled, and TCRdb retains in-frame clones only, with some absent. The sample holds roughly 330,000 clones, approximately 89% seen once. The sequencing sample was made of PBMCs or T cells enriched from blood (not recorded which). These receptors all stem from a woman younger than 45 who had recovered from COVID-19.

The chain links TRBV19 to TRBJ2-7; 7 positions agree with TRBD2. Trimming at V came to 7 bases and at J to 6 bases, leaving 9 bases not matched to a gene. Germline-derived CDR1 and CDR2 are LNHDA and SQIVND (reference sequence). CDR3 length: 13 amino acids. DNA of the CDR3: TGTGCCAGTACCCTAAATTCGGGGGGCGAGCAGTACTTC. Protein: CASTLNSGGEQYF.

The rearrangement joins TRBV20-1 to TRBJ2-7; TRBD2 might be the D (5 bases). This CDR3 is 11 amino acids long. Deletions cut 7 bases from V and 10 bases from J, with 17 bases between. Germline CDR1 and CDR2: DFQATT and SNEGSKA (reference sequence). The CDR3 sequence: CSVSRNGVQYF. The CDR3 DNA is TGCAGTGTCTCACGCAACGGGGTTCAGTACTTC.

This chain links TRBV27 with TRBJ1-5; D is perhaps TRBD1 (5 bases). V was trimmed by 6 bases and J by 7 bases, leaving 19 bases between them. The CDR3 runs to 15 residues. The V gene's germline CDR1 is MNHEY and CDR2 SMNVEV (reference sequence). CDR3 region: CASRDEGGGGQPQHF. The CDR3 nucleotides are TGTGCCAGCAGGGATGAAGGCGGGGGTGGACAGCCCCAGCATTTT.

The rearrangement links TRBV28 to TRBJ1-6; TRBD1 might be the D (5 bases). There are 16 residues in the CDR3. The germline gives CDR1 MDHEN, CDR2 SYDVKM. V dropped 3 bases and J dropped 1 base, with 10 bases sitting between them. CDR3 nucleotide sequence: TGTGCCAGCAGTTTGCAGGGAGGGTCCTATAATTCACCCCTCCACTTT. Translating it yields CASSLQGGSYNSPLHF.

This clone was recorded only once. The J gene is TRBJ1-2, the V gene TRBV30, with D tentatively TRBD1 (6 bases). Germline V gene lookup returns CDR1 GTSNPN and CDR2 SVGIG (reference sequence). Trimming took off 0 bases at V and 4 bases at J, with 21 bases between the two ends. This CDR3 is 17 amino acids long. The CDR3 DNA sequence: TGTGCCTGGAGTGTGGAACAGGGCTCCCCTCTAGGCTATGGCTACACCTTC. Translating gives CAWSVEQGSPLGYGYTF. Using reference TRBV30 and TRBJ1-2 for the parts outside the CDR3, the full variable domain is SQTIHQWPATLVQPVGSPLSLECTVEGTSNPNLYWYRQAAGRGLQLLFYSVGIGQISSEVPQNLSASRPQDRQFILSSKKLLLSDSGFYLCAWSVEQGSPLGYGYTFGSGTRLTVV.

This clone was seen once. In DNA, the CDR3 is TGTGCCAGCAGCTTGCGGAGCTCCTACGAGCAGTACTTC. Residues: CASSLRSSYEQYF. This rearrangement joins TRBV5-6 to TRBJ2-7; D remains ambiguous. V was pared by 1 base and J by 0 bases, with 5 bases between. This CDR3 has 13 residues. Germline V CDR1 and CDR2: SGHDT, YYEEEE.

The chain joins TRBV10-3 to TRBJ2-7; the match to TRBD1 covers 10 bases. The junction had 12 bases not matched to a gene; V was cut back by 7 bases and J by 9 bases. This CDR3 is built from 14 residues. Germline CDR1 reads ENHRY; CDR2 reads SYGVKD. CDR3 in amino acids: CAINSDRGLSGQYF. As DNA, the CDR3 is TGTGCCATCAATTCGGACAGGGGGTTATCCGGGCAGTACTTC.

The chain is built from TRBV3-1 (or the pseudogene TRBV3-2) and TRBJ1-2; TRBD1 might be the D (6 bases). Per the germline V gene, CDR1 is LGHDT and CDR2 is YNNKEL (reference sequence). The CDR3 is 17 amino acids. Between the trimmed V and J ends, which lost 2 bases and 0 bases, there was a span of 16 bases. CDR3 in DNA: TGTGCCAGCAGCCAATTTGCCAGGGGAACTTCTAACTATGGCTACACCTTC. The encoded protein is CASSQFARGTSNYGYTF.

This chain links TRBV2 with TRBJ1-2; possibly TRBD1 for D (5 bases). There are 13 residues in the CDR3. V lost 6 bases to trimming and J lost 2 bases, with 10 bases between them. The germline gives CDR1 SNHLY, CDR2 FYNNEI. The CDR3 loop reads CASSLRGNYGYTF. The CDR3 DNA reads TGTGCCAGCAGCCTTCGGGGGAACTATGGCTACACCTTC.

The genes are TRBV6-5 and TRBJ2-7; 7 nucleotides match TRBD1. CDR3 size: 14 residues. The V and J ends lost 7 bases and 3 bases, in that order; junction bases with no gene match: 9. Germline V gene data show CDR1 as MNHEY and CDR2 as SVGAGI. The CDR3 region is CASTRQGLLYEQYF. Written as DNA, the CDR3 is TGTGCCAGCACCCGACAGGGTCTGCTCTACGAGCAGTACTTC.

This chain uses TRBV12-5 with TRBJ2-1; 10 nucleotides match TRBD2. Looked up from germline, CDR1 is LGHNT and CDR2 is FRNRAP. V trimming: 7 bases; J trimming: 2 bases; junction bases outside the gene matches: 5. The CDR3 runs 15 residues. The CDR3 bases are TGTGCTAGTGAAATTAGCGGGGGGACCTACAATGAGCAGTTCTTC. Its protein product is CASEISGGTYNEQFF.

The chain carries TRBV6-5 and TRBJ2-7; tentatively, D is TRBD2 (6 bases). Germline V gene lookup returns CDR1 MNHEY and CDR2 SVGAGI. The CDR3 runs to 15 residues. The V and J ends lost 1 base and 4 bases respectively, with 14 bases between them. CDR3 DNA sequence: TGTGCCAGCAGTTACTGGGGGGAAGGCTATTACGAGCAGTACTTC. The encoded protein is CASSYWGEGYYEQYF.

This chain uses TRBV2 with TRBJ1-2; no firm D call. V shed 4 bases and J shed 4 bases, with 16 bases lying between them. CDR3 length equals 15 residues. Germline V gene data show CDR1 as SNHLY and CDR2 as FYNNEI. CDR3 sequence: CASSARTRSRYGYTF. CDR3 in DNA: TGTGCCAGCAGTGCCCGCACCCGGTCCCGCTATGGCTACACCTTC. Full variable domain (rest looked up from reference TRBV2 and TRBJ1-2): EPEVTQTPSHQVTQMGQEVILRCVPISNHLYFYWYRQILGQKVEFLVSFYNNEISEKSEIFDDQFSVERPDGSNFTLKIRSTKLEDSAMYFCASSARTRSRYGYTFGSGTRLTVV.

This rearrangement joins TRBV5-6 to TRBJ1-5; weak D call: TRBD1 (6 bases). The germline V gene encodes CDR1 SGHDT and CDR2 YYEEEE. The CDR3 is made up of 16 amino acids. Deletions cut 0 bases from V and 3 bases from J, with 13 bases between. The CDR3: CASSLGVGQNNQPQHF. CDR3 nucleotides: TGTGCCAGCAGCTTGGGAGTAGGACAGAACAATCAGCCCCAGCATTTT.